This T cell receptor beta chain was retrieved from a study of blood T cell repertoires in COVID-19. Across the whole study: Specimens from acute and convalescent COVID-19 originated in the United States, Italy and Spain. PBMCs, B-cell-depleted T cells, or T cells provided the cDNA or gDNA that made up the material.

Enrolment of Seattle patients took place during active infection, and they were followed longitudinally. This CDR3 has 15 residues. Germline-derived CDR1 and CDR2 are SNHLY and FYNNEI. Losses at the gene ends were 8 bases for V and 0 bases for J; bases not matched to a gene: 9. In the study's own analysis: The assay estimated nucleated cells by amplifying reference gene primers. Only in-frame clones appear in the TCRdb table, and some are missing; sequencing was by immunoSEQ multiplex PCR. V, J and clone size are those of that table, while D and trimming were read from the DNA. The sample gives 200,000 to 250,000 clones, 84% of which show up once; 7.8% is in the top ten. In its sample, this clone was seen a few times.

This sequence originates from a woman of 80 years or more with COVID-19, enrolled during active disease. The chain joins TRBV2 to TRBJ1-2; 7 nucleotides match TRBD1. The sequenced sample was peripheral blood. As DNA, the CDR3 is TGTGCCAGCCAAGGGACAGACAGGCCTAACTATGGCTACACCTTC. This codes for CASQGTDRPNYGYTF.